Below are 18 T cell receptor beta chains sequenced from a single sample in a study of neurological immune-mediated disorders. TCRdb independently ran MiXCR on the 5' RACE reads; one entry per CDR3 protein. Among 84,000 or so distinct CDR3 sequences listed, roughly an eighth were seen once. Time point specified: longitudinal time-point 2. The sample consisted of PBMCs. The source is a female donor with HTLV-1-associated myelopathy (HAM/TSP).

This clonotype came up many times. The rearrangement uses TRBV28 and TRBJ2-7; 8 nucleotides match TRBD2. Looked up from germline, CDR1 is MDHEN and CDR2 is SYDVKM. The CDR3 loop spans 16 amino acids. V lost 5 bases, J lost 2 bases, and 11 bases stayed unmatched. Here the CDR3 reads CASSPISGALTYEQYF. For the CDR3, the DNA is TGTGCCAGCAGTCCAATTAGCGGGGCCTTGACCTACGAGCAGTACTTC.

This clonotype has a count of ten or more. The chain recombines TRBV20-1 with TRBJ2-5; no reliable D call. This CDR3 region has 12 residues. Germline CDR1 is DFQATT and CDR2 is SNEGSKA (reference sequence). V lost 6 bases, J lost 5 bases, and 13 bases lay in between. The CDR3 DNA sequence: TGCAGTGCCCTGGGTTCTGTGGAGACCCAGTACTTC. Translating gives CSALGSVETQYF.

This clonotype showed up many times. This rearrangement joins TRBV5-1 to TRBJ1-5; D not certain. The CDR3 runs to 14 residues. Trimming cost V 4 bases and J 7 bases, with 15 bases left between them. From germline, CDR1 is SGHRS and CDR2 YFSETQ. DNA of the CDR3: TGCGCCAGCAGCGTCCAGTCGGGTGGGCAGCCCCAGCATTTT. Protein sequence: CASSVQSGGQPQHF.

V gene TRBV14 combines with J gene TRBJ2-2; D not resolved. The CDR3 is 13 amino acids. V lost 0 bases and J lost 7, with 6 bases in between. The germline V gene encodes CDR1 SGHDN and CDR2 FVKESK. The CDR3 region is CASSQDRRGELFF. CDR3 sequence (DNA): TGTGCCAGCAGCCAAGATCGGCGCGGGGAGCTGTTTTTT. Variable domain in full (rest from reference TRBV14 and TRBJ2-2): EAGVTQFPSHSVIEKGQTVTLRCDPISGHDNLYWYRRVMGKEIKFLLHFVKESKQDESGMPNNRFLAERTGGTYSTLKVQPAELEDSGVYFCASSQDRRGELFFGEGSRLTVL.

This clonotype was counted at least ten times. CDR3 region: CASSPGTNTDTQYF. The CDR3 nucleotides read TGCGCCAGCAGCCCCGGGACTAACACAGATACGCAGTATTTT. V is TRBV5-1 and J is TRBJ2-3, with 7 bases matching TRBD2. The germline V gene has CDR1 SGHRS and CDR2 YFSETQ. V lost 4 bases, J lost 2 bases, and 4 bases stayed unmatched. This CDR3 has 14 amino acids.

This clonotype was picked up many times. This rearrangement joins TRBV7-2 to TRBJ2-5; perhaps TRBD2 as D (6 bases). The CDR3 loop spans 19 amino acids. Germline V lookup: CDR1 SGHTA, CDR2 FQGNSA. Between the trimmed V and J ends, which lost 1 base and 2 bases, there was a span of 23 bases. As DNA, the CDR3 is TGTGCCAGCAGCTTAGTAGCGGTCGGGCGGAGCCGCCCTCAAGAGACCCAGTACTTC. Translation: CASSLVAVGRSRPQETQYF.

This clonotype was recorded many times. The rearrangement links TRBV12-3 or TRBV12-4 to TRBJ2-2; no definite D call. There are 12 residues in the CDR3. The V end was cut by 9 bases, the J end by 5 bases, with 10 bases between. The CDR3 spells CASRVLTGELFF. The CDR3 nucleotides read TGTGCCAGTCGGGTCTTAACCGGGGAGCTGTTTTTT.

The rearrangement joins TRBV2 to TRBJ1-2; no definite D call. CDR3 size: 16 residues. Per germline, CDR1 SNHLY and CDR2 FYNNEI. The ends were cut back, 2 bases at V and 2 bases at J, with 15 bases in the middle. The DNA of the CDR3 is TGTGCCAGCAGTGAAACGGCTCGGGGAGTCAACTATGGCTACACCTTC. Protein product: CASSETARGVNYGYTF.

This clonotype was detected many times. This chain uses TRBV7-3 with TRBJ2-7; tentatively, D is TRBD1 or TRBD2 (6 bases each). Trimming pared 2 bases from V and 7 bases from J, leaving 18 bases between. Germline values: CDR1 SGHTA, CDR2 FQGTGA. The CDR3 totals 15 residues. The CDR3 here is CASSLGGRGGGEQYF. In DNA form, the CDR3 reads TGTGCCAGCAGCTTAGGTGGCAGGGGAGGCGGGGAGCAGTACTTC.

This clonotype was detected ten times or more. CDR3 loop: CASSYGGSLEQYF. The CDR3 region has the DNA TGTGCCAGCAGTTACGGGGGCTCGCTCGAGCAGTACTTC. The chain has TRBV6-6 and TRBJ2-7; a weak D match, TRBD1 (6 bases). The V end lost 2 bases, the J end lost 6 bases, and 11 bases lay between the germline ends. This CDR3 has 13 amino acids. Germline CDR1 is MNHNY and CDR2 is SVGAGI (reference sequence).

This clonotype was counted many times. The rearrangement joins TRBV15 to TRBJ2-1, with a weak D call TRBD1 (7 bases). Trimming left V 1 base short and J 9 bases short, with 19 bases between. Germline V gene data show CDR1 as LNHNV and CDR2 as YYDKDF (reference sequence). The CDR3 runs 16 residues. In DNA form, the CDR3 reads TGTGCCACCAGCAGAGTAAGGGGGCTACTAGCTAGTGAGCAGTTCTTC. It specifies CATSRVRGLLASEQFF.

This clonotype was detected many times. The chain employs TRBV5-1 and TRBJ1-1, with 7 bases that match TRBD1. V lost 1 base, J lost 5 bases, and 8 bases stayed unmatched. The germline V gene has CDR1 SGHRS and CDR2 YFSETQ. This CDR3 has 15 residues. The CDR3 reads CASSLSGTVGTEAFF. In DNA, the CDR3 is TGCGCCAGCAGCTTGTCTGGGACAGTCGGGACTGAAGCTTTCTTT.

The chain employs TRBV18 and TRBJ2-2, with 7 bases that match TRBD1. Per germline, CDR1 KGHSH and CDR2 LQKENI. The CDR3 extends over 15 amino acids. After removal of 4 bases from V and 1 base from J, the junction contained 3 bases not matched to a gene. CDR3 loop: CASSRRGKNTGELFF. The CDR3 DNA reads TGTGCCAGCTCACGCAGGGGGAAGAACACCGGGGAGCTGTTTTTT. Full variable domain (outside the CDR3, taken from reference TRBV18 and TRBJ2-2): NAGVMQNPRHLVRRRGQEARLRCSPMKGHSHVYWYRQLPEEGLKFMVYLQKENIIDESGMPKERFSAEFPKEGPSILRIQQVVRGDSAAYFCASSRRGKNTGELFFGEGSRLTVL.

This clonotype was counted ten times or more. The V call is TRBV4-1, the J call TRBJ2-7; 8 bases agree with TRBD1. The ends lost 0 bases at V and 6 bases at J; junction bases unmatched: 7. The length of the CDR3 is 15 residues. Germline loops: CDR1 MGHRA, CDR2 YSYEKL. The DNA for the CDR3 is TGCGCCAGCAGCCAAGATCTAACAGGGGGTTTCGAGCAGTACTTC. This encodes CASSQDLTGGFEQYF.

The table lists this clonotype with many counts. CDR3 coding DNA: TGCGCCAGCACTGAACAGGGGTCCAACACTGAAGCTTTCTTT. This codes for CASTEQGSNTEAFF. The rearrangement links TRBV5-1 to TRBJ1-1; 7 bases map to TRBD1. This CDR3 has 14 residues. The J segment lost 2 bases and the V segment lost 6 bases, leaving 7 bases of the junction unmatched. Looked up from germline, CDR1 is SGHRS and CDR2 is YFSETQ. The full variable domain, with the rest looked up from reference TRBV5-1 and TRBJ1-1, is KAGVTQTPRYLIKTRGQQVTLSCSPISGHRSVSWYQQTPGQGLQFLFEYFSETQRNKGNFPGRFSGRQFSNSRSEMNVSTLELGDSALYLCASTEQGSNTEAFFGQGTRLTVV.

This clonotype was counted ten times or more. The chain employs TRBV9 and TRBJ2-1, with D perhaps matching TRBD1 (6 bases). CDR1 and CDR2 (germline): SGDLS, YYNGEE. The V and J ends lost 0 bases and 10 bases respectively, with 8 bases between them. The CDR3 totals 12 residues. The DNA of the CDR3 is TGTGCCAGCAGCGTAGAAGGGGGAGAGCAGTTCTTC. Protein sequence: CASSVEGGEQFF.

This clonotype has at least ten counts. The V gene is TRBV27, the J gene TRBJ2-1, with D perhaps matching TRBD2 (5 bases). There are 17 residues in the CDR3. The germline V gene encodes CDR1 MNHEY and CDR2 SMNVEV (reference sequence). The V gene lost 5 bases and the J gene lost 0 bases, with 17 bases spanning the gap. The CDR3 DNA follows: TGTGCCAGCAGTAGCTACTTTCCTAGCAGCTCCTACAATGAGCAGTTCTTC. Amino acids: CASSSYFPSSSYNEQFF.

Points on this clonotype: Possible read error: a much larger clone is one base away. The gene calls are TRBV6-5 and TRBJ2-5, with 8 bases lining up with TRBD2. CDR3 length: 15 amino acids. The germline V gene has CDR1 MNHEY and CDR2 SVGAGI. CDR3 residues: CASSSRGADRETHYF. The CDR3 bases are TGTGCCAGCAGTTCGCGGGGGGCGGATAGGGAGACCCATTACTTC.